These 17 T cell receptor beta chains were sequenced from one sample in a study of human T cells and chemical hapten exposure. The sample's time point: patch test 1, 2 weeks after DPC sensitization. Treatment here: therapeutic diphenylcyclopropenone sensitization with weekly scalp DPC. From the RACE reads, TCRdb called clonotypes with MiXCR, one entry per CDR3 protein. Among about 120,000 distinct CDR3 sequences, 12% were seen once, and the ten largest hold approximately 1.5%. The sample in question was whole blood, obtained in connection with sensitization to the hapten diphenylcyclopropenone (DPC). The receptors come from a woman between 50 and 59 years old with alopecia areata. Some clones in this sample may be carry-over from other donors' samples.

This chain joins TRBV5-5 and TRBJ2-2, with D tentatively TRBD1 or TRBD2 (6 bases each). Trimming stripped 5 bases from V and 2 bases from J, with 13 bases between. In germline, CDR1 is SGHKS, CDR2 YYEKEE (reference sequence). This CDR3 has 15 amino acids. CDR3 bases: TGTGCCAGCAGGATGGGCGGGACAAACACCGGGGAGCTGTTTTTT. Translating it yields CASRMGGTNTGELFF.

Many counts were recorded for this clonotype. V usage is TRBV9 and J usage is TRBJ2-6; TRBD1 agrees at 7 bases. The J segment lost 0 bases and the V segment lost 2 bases, leaving 14 bases of the junction unmatched. Germline V gene data show CDR1 as SGDLS and CDR2 as YYNGEE. The CDR3 contains 20 residues. The CDR3 coding sequence is TGTGCCAGCAGCGTTATGGGTCCCCGGACAGGCCACTCTGGGGCCAACGTCCTGACTTTC. Encoded protein: CASSVMGPRTGHSGANVLTF.

This clonotype was counted between two and nine times. The chain employs TRBV6-6 and TRBJ2-2, with unresolved D. Germline V gives CDR1 MNHNY, CDR2 SVGAGI (reference sequence). Trimming cost V 0 bases and J 7 bases, with 9 bases left between them. The CDR3 runs 14 residues. DNA for the CDR3: TGTGCCAGCAGTTACTCGACGGGTTACGGGGAGCTGTTTTTT. Residues: CASSYSTGYGELFF.

This clonotype was seen only a few times. The CDR3 does not end in the conserved phenylalanine or tryptophan, so this is likely a read error. The DNA is left out, because the CDR3 cannot be placed on it with certainty; the CDR3 is given as TCRdb lists it. The chain combines TRBV21-1 with TRBJ2-4; TRBD1, the D gene given by the table, was not confirmed from the DNA. TRBV21-1 is an annotated pseudogene. The CDR3 is 12 amino acids in total, end residues counted. The CDR3 reads CASSRARDTIDL.

The chain couples TRBV6-5 to TRBJ1-6; no reliable D call. The CDR3 is 16 residues long. Per the germline V gene, CDR1 is MNHEY and CDR2 is SVGAGI. Trimming took off 4 bases at V and 0 bases at J, with 10 bases between the two ends. CDR3 protein: CASSSVASSYNSPLHF. In DNA form, the CDR3 reads TGTGCCAGCAGTTCAGTTGCATCCTCCTATAATTCACCCCTCCACTTT.

This clonotype has ten or more counts. This chain links TRBV20-1 with TRBJ1-5; D ambiguous. CDR1 and CDR2 from the germline V gene are DFQATT and SNEGSKA (reference sequence). The V gene lost 0 bases and the J gene lost 0 bases, with 9 bases spanning the gap. The CDR3 has 15 residues. In DNA, the CDR3 is TGCAGTGCTAGAGATCGTGTATATAGCAATCAGCCCCAGCATTTT. Protein product: CSARDRVYSNQPQHF.

J is TRBJ2-1 and V is TRBV19; possibly TRBD1 for D (6 bases). V lost 5 bases and J 2 bases, leaving 10 bases between the germline ends. Germline CDR1 LNHDA, CDR2 SQIVND (reference sequence). The CDR3 is 14 residues long. The CDR3 DNA reads TGTGCCAGTAGTCAAGGGGGTACCTACAATGAGCAGTTCTTC. Protein sequence: CASSQGGTYNEQFF.

This clonotype came up a few times. This chain links TRBV28 with TRBJ2-7, with TRBD1 matching 7 bases. The J segment lost 2 bases and the V segment lost 2 bases, leaving 6 bases of the junction unmatched. Germline loops: CDR1 MDHEN, CDR2 SYDVKM. CDR3 length: 15 residues. The CDR3 reads CASSLGATGPYEQYF. The CDR3 region has the DNA TGTGCCAGCAGTTTAGGTGCGACAGGGCCCTACGAGCAGTACTTC.

This clonotype has a count of ten or more. The chain joins TRBV12-3 or TRBV12-4 to TRBJ2-1; 7 bases are shared with TRBD2. J gave up 0 bases and V 5 bases, and 1 base lay outside the gene matches. This CDR3 spans 14 amino acids. In DNA form, the CDR3 reads TGTGCCAGCAGTCGGACTAGCTCCTACAATGAGCAGTTCTTC. Translated: CASSRTSSYNEQFF.

This clonotype came up a few times. The chain employs TRBV6-1 and TRBJ1-2; no definite D call. The length of the CDR3 is 14 residues. V dropped 9 bases and J dropped 0 bases, with 14 bases sitting between them. In germline, CDR1 is MNHNS, CDR2 SASEGT. The CDR3 sequence is CASSRDIPNYGYTF. The CDR3, as DNA: TGTGCCAGTAGTCGGGATATCCCTAACTATGGCTACACCTTC.

J is TRBJ1-5 and V is TRBV18; TRBD1 aligns across 9 bases. In germline, CDR1 is KGHSH, CDR2 LQKENI. The CDR3 has 16 amino acids. J gave up 4 bases and V 6 bases, and 10 bases lay outside the gene matches. CDR3 amino acids: CASSPGQGQGNQPQHF. For the CDR3, the DNA is TGTGCCAGCTCTCCCGGACAGGGACAGGGAAATCAGCCCCAGCATTTT.

There are many counts of this clonotype. The chain couples TRBV29-1 to TRBJ2-4, with 7 bases aligning to TRBD1. The CDR3 extends over 14 amino acids. V lost 5 bases and J lost 3; bases outside the gene matches: 7. Germline CDR1 and CDR2: SQVTM and ANQGSEA. DNA for the CDR3: TGCAGCGTTTTGAGACAGGGCGACAAAAACATTCAGTACTTC. Amino acid sequence: CSVLRQGDKNIQYF.

The chain joins TRBV25-1 to TRBJ2-1, with D uncertain. V gave up 1 base and J gave up 15 bases, with 13 bases separating them. The V gene's germline CDR1 is MGHDK and CDR2 SYGVNS. The length of the CDR3 is 12 residues. The CDR3 DNA is TGTGCCAGCAGTGAATCGAGCGATCCCCCGTTCTTC. Its protein product is CASSESSDPPFF. Full variable domain (outside the CDR3, taken from reference TRBV25-1 and TRBJ2-1): EADIYQTPRYLVIGTGKKITLECSQTMGHDKMYWYQQDPGMELHLIHYSYGVNSTEKGDLSSESTVSRIRTEHFPLTLESARPSHTSQYLCASSESSDPPFFGPGTRLTVL.

Concerning this clonotype itself: It may be a read error: a sequence one base away is much more abundant. This rearrangement joins TRBV7-9 to TRBJ2-5; D may be TRBD1 or TRBD2 (5 bases each). Germline V gene sequence: CDR1 SEHNR, CDR2 FQNEAQ (reference sequence). V lost 8 bases to trimming and J lost 13 bases, with 20 bases between them. The CDR3 spans 12 residues. The CDR3 nucleotides read TGTGCCAGCGGACGCGAGTCGGGGACGGCGTACTTC. This encodes CASGRESGTAYF.

This clonotype was observed at least ten times. The chain recombines TRBV13 with TRBJ1-5; weak D call: TRBD1 (5 bases). Germline CDR1 reads PRHDT; CDR2 reads FYEKMQ (reference sequence). V shed 5 bases and J shed 5 bases, with 19 bases lying between them. The CDR3 is 16 residues long. The CDR3 reads CASSRGGRAPDQPQHF. For the CDR3, the DNA is TGTGCCAGCAGCCGGGGCGGACGCGCCCCTGATCAGCCCCAGCATTTT.

At least ten counts were recorded for this clonotype. The chain joins TRBV6-2 or TRBV6-3 to TRBJ1-2; D remains unclear. Germline V gives CDR1 MNHEY, CDR2 SVGEGT. This CDR3 is 15 amino acids long. Trimming left V 7 bases short and J 2 bases short, with 17 bases between. CDR3 DNA sequence: TGTGCCAGCATCCACGACGGGAGCTGGAACTATGGCTACACCTTC. It translates to CASIHDGSWNYGYTF.

This clonotype was picked up many times. The V and J genes are TRBV18 and TRBJ1-1, with D hard to call. V was shortened by 8 bases and J by 0 bases, with 7 bases between the two germline ends. The CDR3 is made up of 12 amino acids. Germline CDR1 reads KGHSH; CDR2 reads LQKENI. CDR3 in DNA: TGTGCCAGCAGCCCCATGAACACTGAAGCTTTCTTT. It translates to CASSPMNTEAFF.